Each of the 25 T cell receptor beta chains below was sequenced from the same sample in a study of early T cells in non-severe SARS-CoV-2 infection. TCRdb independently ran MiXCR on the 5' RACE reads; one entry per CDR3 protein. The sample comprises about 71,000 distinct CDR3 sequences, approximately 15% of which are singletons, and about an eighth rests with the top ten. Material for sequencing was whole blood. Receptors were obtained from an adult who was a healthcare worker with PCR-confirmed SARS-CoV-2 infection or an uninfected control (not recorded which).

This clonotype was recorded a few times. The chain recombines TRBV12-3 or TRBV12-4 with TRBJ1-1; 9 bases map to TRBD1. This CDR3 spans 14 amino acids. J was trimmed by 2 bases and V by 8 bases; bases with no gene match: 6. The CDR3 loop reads CASGSTGGNTEAFF. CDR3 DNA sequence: TGTGCCAGCGGGTCGACAGGGGGTAACACTGAAGCTTTCTTT.

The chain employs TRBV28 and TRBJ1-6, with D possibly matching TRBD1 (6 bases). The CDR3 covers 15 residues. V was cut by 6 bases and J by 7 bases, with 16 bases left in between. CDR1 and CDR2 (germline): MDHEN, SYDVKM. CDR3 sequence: CASSLGGADNSPLHF. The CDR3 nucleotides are TGTGCCAGCAGCCTTGGGGGGGCAGACAATTCACCCCTCCACTTT.

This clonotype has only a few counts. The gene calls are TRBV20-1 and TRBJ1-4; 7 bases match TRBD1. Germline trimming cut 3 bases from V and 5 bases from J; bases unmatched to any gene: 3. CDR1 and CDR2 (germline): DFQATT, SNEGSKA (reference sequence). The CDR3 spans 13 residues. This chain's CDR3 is CSASLGQNEKLFF. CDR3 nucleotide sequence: TGCAGTGCTAGTTTGGGACAGAATGAAAAACTGTTTTTT.

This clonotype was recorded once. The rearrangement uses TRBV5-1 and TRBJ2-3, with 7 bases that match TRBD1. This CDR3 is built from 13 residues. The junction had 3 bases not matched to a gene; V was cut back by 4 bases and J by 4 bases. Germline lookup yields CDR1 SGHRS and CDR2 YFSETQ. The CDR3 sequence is CASSRDRPDTQYF. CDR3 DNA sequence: TGCGCCAGCAGCCGGGACAGACCAGATACGCAGTATTTT.

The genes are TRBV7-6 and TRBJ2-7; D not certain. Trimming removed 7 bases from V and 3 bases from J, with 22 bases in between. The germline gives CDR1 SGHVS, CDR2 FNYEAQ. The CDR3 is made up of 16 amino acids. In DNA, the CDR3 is TGTGCCAGCACCCCTTGGGCTACCGGATCCCACTACGAGCAGTACTTC. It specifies CASTPWATGSHYEQYF.

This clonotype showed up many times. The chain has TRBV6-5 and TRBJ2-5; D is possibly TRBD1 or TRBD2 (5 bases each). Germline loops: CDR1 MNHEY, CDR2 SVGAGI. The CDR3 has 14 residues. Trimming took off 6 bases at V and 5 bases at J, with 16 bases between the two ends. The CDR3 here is CASSLAGEGETQYF. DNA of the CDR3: TGTGCCAGCAGCCTCGCGGGCGAGGGGGAGACCCAGTACTTC.

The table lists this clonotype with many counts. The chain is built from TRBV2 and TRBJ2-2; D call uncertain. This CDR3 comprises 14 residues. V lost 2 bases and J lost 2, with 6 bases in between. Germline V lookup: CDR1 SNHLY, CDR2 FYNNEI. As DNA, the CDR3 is TGTGCCAGCAGTGAAACCAGAAACACCGGGGAGCTGTTTTTT. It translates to CASSETRNTGELFF.

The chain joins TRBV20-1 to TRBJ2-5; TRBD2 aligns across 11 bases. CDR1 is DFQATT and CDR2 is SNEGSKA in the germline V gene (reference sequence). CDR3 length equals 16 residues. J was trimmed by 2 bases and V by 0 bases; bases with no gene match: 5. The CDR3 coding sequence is TGCAGTGCTAGAGACTTTCGACTAGCGGGGCAAGAGACCCAGTACTTC. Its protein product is CSARDFRLAGQETQYF.

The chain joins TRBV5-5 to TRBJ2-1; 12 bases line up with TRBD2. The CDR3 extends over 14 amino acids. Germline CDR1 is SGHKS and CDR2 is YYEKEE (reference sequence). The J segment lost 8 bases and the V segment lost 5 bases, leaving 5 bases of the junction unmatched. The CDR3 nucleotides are TGTGCCAGCAGTTGGACTAGCGGGATCCATGAGCAGTTCTTC. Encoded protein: CASSWTSGIHEQFF.

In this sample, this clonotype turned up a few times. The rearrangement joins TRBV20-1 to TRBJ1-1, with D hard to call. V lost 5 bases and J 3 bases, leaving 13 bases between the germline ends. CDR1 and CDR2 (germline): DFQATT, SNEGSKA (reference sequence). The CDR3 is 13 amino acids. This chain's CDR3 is CSAPDARDTEAFF. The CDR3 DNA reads TGCAGTGCTCCCGATGCACGGGACACTGAAGCTTTCTTT.

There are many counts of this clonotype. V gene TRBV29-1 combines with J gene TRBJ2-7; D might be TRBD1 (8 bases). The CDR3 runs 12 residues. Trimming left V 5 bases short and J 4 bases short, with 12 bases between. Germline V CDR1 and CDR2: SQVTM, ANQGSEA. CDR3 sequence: CSVSQGGYEQYF. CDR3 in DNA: TGCAGCGTTTCACAGGGGGGGTACGAGCAGTACTTC.

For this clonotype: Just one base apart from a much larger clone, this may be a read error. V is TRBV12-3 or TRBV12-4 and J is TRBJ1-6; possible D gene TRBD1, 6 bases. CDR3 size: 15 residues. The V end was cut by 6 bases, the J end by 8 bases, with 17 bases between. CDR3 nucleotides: TGTGCCAGCAGCCGTGCAGGGGCGGGTGATTCACCCCTCCACTTT. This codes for CASSRAGAGDSPLHF.

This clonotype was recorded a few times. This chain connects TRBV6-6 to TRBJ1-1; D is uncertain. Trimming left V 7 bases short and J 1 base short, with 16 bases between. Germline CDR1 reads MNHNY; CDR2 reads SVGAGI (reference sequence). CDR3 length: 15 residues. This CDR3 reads CASTQARVPNTEAFF. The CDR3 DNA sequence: TGTGCCAGCACCCAGGCAAGGGTCCCGAACACTGAAGCTTTCTTT.

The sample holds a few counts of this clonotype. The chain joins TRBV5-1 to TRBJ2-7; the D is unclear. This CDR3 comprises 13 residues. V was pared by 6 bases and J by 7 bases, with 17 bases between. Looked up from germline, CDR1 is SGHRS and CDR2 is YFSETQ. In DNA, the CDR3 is TGCGCCAGCAAGGGTACCTCGGTTGTGGAGCAGTACTTC. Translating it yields CASKGTSVVEQYF.

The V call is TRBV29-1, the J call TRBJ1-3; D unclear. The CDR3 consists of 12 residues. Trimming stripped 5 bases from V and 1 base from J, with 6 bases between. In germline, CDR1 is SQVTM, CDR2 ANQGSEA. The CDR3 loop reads CSVFASGNTIYF. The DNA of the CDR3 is TGCAGCGTTTTCGCATCTGGAAACACCATATATTTT.

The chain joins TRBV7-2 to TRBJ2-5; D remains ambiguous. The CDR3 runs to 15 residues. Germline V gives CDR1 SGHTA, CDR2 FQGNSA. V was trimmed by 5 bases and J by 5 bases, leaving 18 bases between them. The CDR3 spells CASSPQTGSPETQYF. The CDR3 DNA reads TGTGCCAGCAGCCCCCAGACCGGGTCCCCGGAGACCCAGTACTTC. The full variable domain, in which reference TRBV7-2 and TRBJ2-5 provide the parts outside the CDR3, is GAGVSQSPSNKVTEKGKDVELRCDPISGHTALYWYRQSLGQGLEFLIYFQGNSAPDKSGLPSDRFSAERTGGSVSTLTIQRTQQEDSAVYLCASSPQTGSPETQYFGPGTRLLVL.

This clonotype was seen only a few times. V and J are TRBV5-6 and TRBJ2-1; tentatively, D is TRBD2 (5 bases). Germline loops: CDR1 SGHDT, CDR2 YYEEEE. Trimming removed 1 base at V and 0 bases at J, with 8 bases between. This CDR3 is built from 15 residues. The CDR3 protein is CASSLPGSSYNEQFF. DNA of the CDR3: TGTGCCAGCAGCTTGCCGGGGAGCTCCTACAATGAGCAGTTCTTC.

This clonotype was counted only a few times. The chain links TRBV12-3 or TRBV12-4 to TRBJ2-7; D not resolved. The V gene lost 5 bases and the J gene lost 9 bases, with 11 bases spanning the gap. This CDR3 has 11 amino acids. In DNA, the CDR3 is TGTGCCAGCAGTACCCTTATTATGCAGTACTTC. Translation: CASSTLIMQYF.

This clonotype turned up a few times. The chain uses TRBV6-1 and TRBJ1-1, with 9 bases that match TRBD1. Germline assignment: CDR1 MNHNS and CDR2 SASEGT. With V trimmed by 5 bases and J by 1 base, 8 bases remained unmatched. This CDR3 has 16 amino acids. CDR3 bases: TGTGCCAGCAGTCAGATTGACAGGGGGACGAACACTGAAGCTTTCTTT. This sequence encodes CASSQIDRGTNTEAFF.

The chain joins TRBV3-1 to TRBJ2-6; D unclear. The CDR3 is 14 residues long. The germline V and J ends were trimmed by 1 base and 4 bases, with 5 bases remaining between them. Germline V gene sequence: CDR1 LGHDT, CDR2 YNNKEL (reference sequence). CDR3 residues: CASSQASGANVLTF. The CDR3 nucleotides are TGTGCCAGCAGCCAAGCGTCAGGGGCCAACGTCCTGACTTTC. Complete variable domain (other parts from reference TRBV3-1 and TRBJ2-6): DTAVSQTPKYLVTQMGNDKSIKCEQNLGHDTMYWYKQDSKKFLKIMFSYNNKELIINETVPNRFSPKSPDKAHLNLHINSLELGDSAVYFCASSQASGANVLTFGAGSRLTVL.

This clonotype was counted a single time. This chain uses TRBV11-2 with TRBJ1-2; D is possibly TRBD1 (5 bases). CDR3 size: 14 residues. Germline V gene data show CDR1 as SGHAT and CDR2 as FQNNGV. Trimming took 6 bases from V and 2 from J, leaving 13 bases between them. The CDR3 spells CASSRDPNNYGYTF. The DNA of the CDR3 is TGTGCCAGCAGTCGGGACCCAAACAACTATGGCTACACCTTC.

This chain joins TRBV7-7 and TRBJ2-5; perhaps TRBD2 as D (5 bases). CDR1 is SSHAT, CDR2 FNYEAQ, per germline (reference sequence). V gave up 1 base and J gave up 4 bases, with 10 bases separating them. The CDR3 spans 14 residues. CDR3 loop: CASSLGLSVETQYF. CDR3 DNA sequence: TGTGCCAGCAGCTTAGGACTATCCGTAGAGACCCAGTACTTC.

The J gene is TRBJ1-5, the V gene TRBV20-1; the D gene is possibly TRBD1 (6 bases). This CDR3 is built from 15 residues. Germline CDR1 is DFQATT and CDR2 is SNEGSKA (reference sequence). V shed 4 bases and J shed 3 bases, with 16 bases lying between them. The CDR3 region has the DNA TGCAGTGCTATGACCCCGGGACAACACAATCAGCCCCAGCATTTT. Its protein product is CSAMTPGQHNQPQHF.

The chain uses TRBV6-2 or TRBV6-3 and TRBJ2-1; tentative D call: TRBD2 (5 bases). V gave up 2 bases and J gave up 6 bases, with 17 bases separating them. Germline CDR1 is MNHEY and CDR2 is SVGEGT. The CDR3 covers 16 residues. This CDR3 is CASSYRSKAVSNEQFF. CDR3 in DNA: TGTGCCAGCAGTTACCGATCCAAAGCGGTCTCCAATGAGCAGTTCTTC.

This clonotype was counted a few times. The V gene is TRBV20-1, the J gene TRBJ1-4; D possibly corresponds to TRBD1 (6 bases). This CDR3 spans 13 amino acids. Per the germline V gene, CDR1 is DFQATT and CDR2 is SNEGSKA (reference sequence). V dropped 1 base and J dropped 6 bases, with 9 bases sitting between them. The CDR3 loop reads CSARVAGDEKLFF. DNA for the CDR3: TGCAGTGCTAGAGTGGCAGGGGATGAAAAACTGTTTTTT.